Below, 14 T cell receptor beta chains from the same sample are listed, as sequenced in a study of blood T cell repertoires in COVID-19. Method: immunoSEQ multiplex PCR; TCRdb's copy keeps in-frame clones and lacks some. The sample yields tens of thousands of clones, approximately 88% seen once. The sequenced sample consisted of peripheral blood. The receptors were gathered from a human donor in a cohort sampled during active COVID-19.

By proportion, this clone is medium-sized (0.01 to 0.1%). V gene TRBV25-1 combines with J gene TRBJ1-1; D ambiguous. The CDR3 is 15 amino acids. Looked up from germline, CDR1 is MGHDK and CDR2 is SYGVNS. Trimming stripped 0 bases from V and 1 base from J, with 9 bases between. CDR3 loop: CASSEYGVKNTEAFF. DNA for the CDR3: TGTGCCAGCAGTGAATACGGGGTTAAGAACACTGAAGCTTTCTTT.

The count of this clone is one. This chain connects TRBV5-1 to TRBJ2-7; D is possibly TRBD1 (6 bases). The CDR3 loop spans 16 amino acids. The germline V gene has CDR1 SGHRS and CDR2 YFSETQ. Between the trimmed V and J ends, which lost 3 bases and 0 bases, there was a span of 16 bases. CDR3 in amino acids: CASSSLIQGDSYEQYF. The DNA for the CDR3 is TGCGCCAGCAGCTCATTAATACAGGGAGACTCCTACGAGCAGTACTTC.

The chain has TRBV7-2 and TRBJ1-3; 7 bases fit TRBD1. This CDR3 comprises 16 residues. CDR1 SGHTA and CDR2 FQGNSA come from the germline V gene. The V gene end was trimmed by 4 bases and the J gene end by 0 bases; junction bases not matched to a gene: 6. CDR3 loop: CASSYGQVFSGNTIYF. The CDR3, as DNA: TGTGCCAGCAGCTATGGACAGGTTTTCTCTGGAAACACCATATATTTT. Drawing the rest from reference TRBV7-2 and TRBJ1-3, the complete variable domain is GAGVSQSPSNKVTEKGKDVELRCDPISGHTALYWYRQSLGQGLEFLIYFQGNSAPDKSGLPSDRFSAERTGGSVSTLTIQRTQQEDSAVYLCASSYGQVFSGNTIYFGEGSWLTVV.

The CDR3 DNA sequence: TGTGCCAGCAGTACCGGGACTAGATCCCACGAGCAGTACTTC. It is translated as CASSTGTRSHEQYF. The V call is TRBV7-9, the J call TRBJ2-7; 8 nucleotides align to TRBD2. Germline V gene lookup returns CDR1 SEHNR and CDR2 FQNEAQ (reference sequence). The V and J ends lost 6 bases and 5 bases, in that order; junction bases with no gene match: 9. This CDR3 is built from 14 residues.

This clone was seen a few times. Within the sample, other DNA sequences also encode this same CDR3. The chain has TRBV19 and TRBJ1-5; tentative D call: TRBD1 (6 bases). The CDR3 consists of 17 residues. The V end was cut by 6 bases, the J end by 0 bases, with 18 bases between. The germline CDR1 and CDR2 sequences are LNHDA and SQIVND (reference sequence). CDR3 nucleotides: TGTGCCAGTAGGACAGGTTTCACAACCTATAGCAATCAGCCCCAGCATTTT. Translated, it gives CASRTGFTTYSNQPQHF.

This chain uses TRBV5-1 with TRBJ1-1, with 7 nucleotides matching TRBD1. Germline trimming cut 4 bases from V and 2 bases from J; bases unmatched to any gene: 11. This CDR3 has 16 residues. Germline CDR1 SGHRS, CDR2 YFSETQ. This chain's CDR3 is CASSHEATGLNTEAFF. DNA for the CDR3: TGCGCCAGCAGCCATGAAGCGACAGGGCTAAACACTGAAGCTTTCTTT.

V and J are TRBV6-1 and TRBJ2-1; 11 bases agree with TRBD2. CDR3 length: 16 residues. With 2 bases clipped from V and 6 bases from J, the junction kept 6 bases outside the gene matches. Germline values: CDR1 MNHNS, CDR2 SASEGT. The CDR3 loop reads CASSERRLAGFNEQFF. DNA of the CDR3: TGTGCCAGCAGTGAACGCCGACTAGCGGGATTCAATGAGCAGTTCTTC.

The CDR3: CASSPQGEDEQYF. The CDR3 DNA sequence: TGTGCCAGCTCACCACAGGGGGAAGACGAGCAGTACTTC. The genes are TRBV18 and TRBJ2-7, with a tentative D call TRBD1 (6 bases). The germline gives CDR1 KGHSH, CDR2 LQKENI. The CDR3 is 13 amino acids. The V gene lost 1 base and the J gene lost 5 bases, with 9 bases spanning the gap.

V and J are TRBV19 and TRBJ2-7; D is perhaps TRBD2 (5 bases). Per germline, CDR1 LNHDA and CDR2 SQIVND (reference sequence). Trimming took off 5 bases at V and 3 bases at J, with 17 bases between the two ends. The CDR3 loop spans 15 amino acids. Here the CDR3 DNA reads TGTGCCAGTAGTCCCCGGGCGCTAGGACTCTACGAGCAGTACTTC. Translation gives CASSPRALGLYEQYF.

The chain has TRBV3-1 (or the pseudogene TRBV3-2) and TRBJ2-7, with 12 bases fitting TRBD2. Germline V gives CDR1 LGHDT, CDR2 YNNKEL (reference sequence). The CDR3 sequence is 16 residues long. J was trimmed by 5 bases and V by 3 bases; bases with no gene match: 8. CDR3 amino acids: CASSQDRLAGAHEQYF. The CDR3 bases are TGTGCCAGCAGCCAGGACCGACTAGCGGGAGCTCACGAGCAGTACTTC.

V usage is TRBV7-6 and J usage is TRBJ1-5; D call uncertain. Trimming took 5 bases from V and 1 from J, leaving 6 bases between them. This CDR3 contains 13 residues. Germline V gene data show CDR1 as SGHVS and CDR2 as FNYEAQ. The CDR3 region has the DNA TGTGCCAGCAGCCGAGAAAGCAATCAGCCCCAGCATTTT. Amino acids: CASSRESNQPQHF.

Written as DNA, the CDR3 is TGTGCCACCCACGGTAACAGGGGAAAGGACACTGAAGCTTTCTTT. Protein: CATHGNRGKDTEAFF. This chain uses TRBV19 with TRBJ1-1, with 7 bases aligning to TRBD1. The CDR3 consists of 15 residues. V lost 10 bases, J lost 3 bases, and 14 bases stayed unmatched. Looked up from germline, CDR1 is LNHDA and CDR2 is SQIVND (reference sequence).

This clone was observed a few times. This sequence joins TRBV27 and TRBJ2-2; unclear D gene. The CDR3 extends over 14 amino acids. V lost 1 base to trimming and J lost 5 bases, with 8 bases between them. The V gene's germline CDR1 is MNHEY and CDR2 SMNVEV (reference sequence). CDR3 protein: CASSLFPTTGELFF. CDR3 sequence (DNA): TGTGCCAGCAGTTTATTCCCTACTACCGGGGAGCTGTTTTTT.

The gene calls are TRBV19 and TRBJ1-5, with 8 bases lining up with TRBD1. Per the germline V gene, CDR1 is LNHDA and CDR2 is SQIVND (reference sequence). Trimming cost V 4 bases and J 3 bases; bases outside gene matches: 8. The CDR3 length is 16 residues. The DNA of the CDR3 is TGTGCCAGTAGTAACCTCGGGCAGGGGGCCAATCAGCCCCAGCATTTT. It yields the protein CASSNLGQGANQPQHF. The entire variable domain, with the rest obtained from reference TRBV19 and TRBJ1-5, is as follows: DGGITQSPKYLFRKEGQNVTLSCEQNLNHDAMYWYRQDPGQGLRLIYYSQIVNDFQKGDIAEGYSVSREKKESFPLTVTSAQKNPTAFYLCASSNLGQGANQPQHFGDGTRLSIL.